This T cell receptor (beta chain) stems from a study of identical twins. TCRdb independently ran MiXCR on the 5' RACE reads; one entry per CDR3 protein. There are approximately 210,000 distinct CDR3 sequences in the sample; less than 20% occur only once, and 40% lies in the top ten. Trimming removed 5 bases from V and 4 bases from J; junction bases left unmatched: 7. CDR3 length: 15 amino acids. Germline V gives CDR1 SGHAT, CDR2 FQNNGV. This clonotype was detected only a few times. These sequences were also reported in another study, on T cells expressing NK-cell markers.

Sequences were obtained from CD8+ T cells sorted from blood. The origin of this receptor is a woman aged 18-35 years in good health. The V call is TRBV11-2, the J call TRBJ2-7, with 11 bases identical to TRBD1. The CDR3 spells CASSPRTGGRYEQYF. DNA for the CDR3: TGTGCCAGCAGCCCCCGGACAGGGGGCAGGTACGAGCAGTACTTC.